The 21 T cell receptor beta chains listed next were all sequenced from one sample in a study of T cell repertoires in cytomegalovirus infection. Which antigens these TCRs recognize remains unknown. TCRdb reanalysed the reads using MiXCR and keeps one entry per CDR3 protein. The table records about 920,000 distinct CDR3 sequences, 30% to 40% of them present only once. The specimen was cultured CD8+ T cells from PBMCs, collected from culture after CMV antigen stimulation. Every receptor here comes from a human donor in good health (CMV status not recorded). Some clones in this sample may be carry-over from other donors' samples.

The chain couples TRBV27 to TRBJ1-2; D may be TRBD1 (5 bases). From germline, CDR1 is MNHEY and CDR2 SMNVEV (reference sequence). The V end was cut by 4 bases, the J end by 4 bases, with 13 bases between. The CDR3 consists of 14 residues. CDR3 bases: TGTGCCAGCAGTTCGGGACCCTGGGGCTATGGCTACACCTTC. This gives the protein CASSSGPWGYGYTF.

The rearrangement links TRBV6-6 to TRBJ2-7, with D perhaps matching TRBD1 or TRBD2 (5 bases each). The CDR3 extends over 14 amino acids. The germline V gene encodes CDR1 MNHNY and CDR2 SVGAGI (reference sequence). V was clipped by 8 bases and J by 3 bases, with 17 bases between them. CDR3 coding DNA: TGTGCCAGCGGGGGTTTTGACAGCGGCTACGAGCAGTACTTC. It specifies CASGGFDSGYEQYF.

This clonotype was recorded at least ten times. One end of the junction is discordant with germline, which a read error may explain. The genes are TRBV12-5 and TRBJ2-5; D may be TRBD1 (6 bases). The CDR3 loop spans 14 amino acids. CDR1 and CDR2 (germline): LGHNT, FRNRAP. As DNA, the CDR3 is TGTGCTAGTGGCTTGGACAGCACCCAAGAGACCCAGTACTTC. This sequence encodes CASGLDSTQETQYF.

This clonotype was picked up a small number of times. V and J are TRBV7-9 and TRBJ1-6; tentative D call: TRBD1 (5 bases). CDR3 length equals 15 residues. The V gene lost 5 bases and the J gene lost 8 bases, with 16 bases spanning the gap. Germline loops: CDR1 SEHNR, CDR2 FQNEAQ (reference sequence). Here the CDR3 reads CASSPPEGRYSPLHF. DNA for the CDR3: TGTGCCAGCAGCCCTCCGGAGGGGAGGTATTCACCCCTCCACTTT.

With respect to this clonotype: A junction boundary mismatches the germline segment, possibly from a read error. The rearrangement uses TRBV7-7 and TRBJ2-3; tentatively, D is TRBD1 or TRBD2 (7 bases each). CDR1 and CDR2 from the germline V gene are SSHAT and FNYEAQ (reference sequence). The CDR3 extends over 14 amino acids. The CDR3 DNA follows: TGTGCTAGCAGCGGGACAGTCGATTCAGATACGCAGTATTTT. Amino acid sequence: CASSGTVDSDTQYF.

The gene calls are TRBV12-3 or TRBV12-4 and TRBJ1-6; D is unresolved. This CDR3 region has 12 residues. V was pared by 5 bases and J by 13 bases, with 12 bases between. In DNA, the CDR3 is TGTGCCAGCAGTCCCCCCTTCCCTCCCCTCCACTTT. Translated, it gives CASSPPFPPLHF.

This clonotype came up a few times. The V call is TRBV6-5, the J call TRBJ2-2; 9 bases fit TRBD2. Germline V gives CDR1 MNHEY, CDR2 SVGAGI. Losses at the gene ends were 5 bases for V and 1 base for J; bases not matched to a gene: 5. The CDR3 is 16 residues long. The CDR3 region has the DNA TGTGCCAGCAGTGGATCTAGCGGGGTGAACACCGGGGAGCTGTTTTTT. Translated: CASSGSSGVNTGELFF.

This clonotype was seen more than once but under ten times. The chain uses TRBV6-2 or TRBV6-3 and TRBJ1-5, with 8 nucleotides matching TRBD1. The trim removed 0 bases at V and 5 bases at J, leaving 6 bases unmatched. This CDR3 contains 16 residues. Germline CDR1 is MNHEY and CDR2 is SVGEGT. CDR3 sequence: CASSYSRTGYDQPQHF. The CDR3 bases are TGTGCCAGCAGTTACTCGAGGACAGGGTACGATCAGCCCCAGCATTTT.

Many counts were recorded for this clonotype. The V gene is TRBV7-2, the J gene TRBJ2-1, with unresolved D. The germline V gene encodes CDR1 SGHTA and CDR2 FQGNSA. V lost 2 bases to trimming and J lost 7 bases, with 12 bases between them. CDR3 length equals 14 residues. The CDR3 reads CASSLRRDGNEQFF. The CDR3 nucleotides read TGTGCCAGCAGCTTACGGCGCGATGGTAATGAGCAGTTCTTC.

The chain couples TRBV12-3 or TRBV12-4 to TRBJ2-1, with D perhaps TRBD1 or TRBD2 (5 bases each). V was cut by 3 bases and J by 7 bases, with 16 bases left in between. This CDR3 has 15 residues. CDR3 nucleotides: TGTGCCAGCAGTTTCCCCGGGGAGCCAGGGAATGAGCAGTTCTTC. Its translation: CASSFPGEPGNEQFF.

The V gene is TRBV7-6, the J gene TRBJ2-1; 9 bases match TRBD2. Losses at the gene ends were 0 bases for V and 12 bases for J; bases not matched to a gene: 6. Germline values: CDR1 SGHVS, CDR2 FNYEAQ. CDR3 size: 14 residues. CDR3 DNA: TGTGCCAGCAGCTTAGCTAGCGGGGGCCTGGGGCAGTTCTTC. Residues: CASSLASGGLGQFF.

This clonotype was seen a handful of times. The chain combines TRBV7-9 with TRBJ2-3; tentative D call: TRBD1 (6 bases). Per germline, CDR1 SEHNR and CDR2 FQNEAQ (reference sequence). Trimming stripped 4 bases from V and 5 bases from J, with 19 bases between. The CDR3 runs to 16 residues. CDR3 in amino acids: CASSYLAGDAGDTQYF. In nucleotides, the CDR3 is TGTGCCAGCAGCTACCTAGCAGGGGACGCAGGAGATACGCAGTATTTT.

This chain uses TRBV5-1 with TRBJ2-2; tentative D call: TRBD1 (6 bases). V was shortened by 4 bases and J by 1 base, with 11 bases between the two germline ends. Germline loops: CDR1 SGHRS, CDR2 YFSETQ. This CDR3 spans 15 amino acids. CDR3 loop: CASSIPGQNTGELFF. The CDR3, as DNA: TGCGCCAGCAGCATACCGGGACAGAACACCGGGGAGCTGTTTTTT.

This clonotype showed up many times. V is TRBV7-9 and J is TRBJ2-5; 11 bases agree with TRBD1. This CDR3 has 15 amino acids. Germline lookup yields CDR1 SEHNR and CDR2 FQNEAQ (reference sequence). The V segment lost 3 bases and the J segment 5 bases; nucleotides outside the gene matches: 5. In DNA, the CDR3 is TGTGCCAGCAGCTTCCGGACAGGGGGCAGCGAGACCCAGTACTTC. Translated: CASSFRTGGSETQYF.

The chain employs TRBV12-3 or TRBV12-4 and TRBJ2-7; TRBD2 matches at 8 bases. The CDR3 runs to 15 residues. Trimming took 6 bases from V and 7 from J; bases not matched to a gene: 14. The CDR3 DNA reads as TGTGCCAGCAGACCATCCCGGGGGGGCCTCGGGGAGCAGTACTTC. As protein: CASRPSRGGLGEQYF.

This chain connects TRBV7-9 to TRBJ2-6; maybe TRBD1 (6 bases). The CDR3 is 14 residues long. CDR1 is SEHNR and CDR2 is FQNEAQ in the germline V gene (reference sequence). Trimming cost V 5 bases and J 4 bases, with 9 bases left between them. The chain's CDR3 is CASSPGVGANVLTF. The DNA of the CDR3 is TGTGCCAGCAGCCCAGGGGTCGGGGCCAACGTCCTGACTTTC.

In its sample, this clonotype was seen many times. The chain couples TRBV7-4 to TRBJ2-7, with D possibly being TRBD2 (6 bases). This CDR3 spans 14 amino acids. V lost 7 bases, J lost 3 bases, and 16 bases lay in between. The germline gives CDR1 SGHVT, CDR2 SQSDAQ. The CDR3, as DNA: TGTGCCAGCACGATAAGTTCGGACTACTACGAGCAGTACTTC. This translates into CASTISSDYYEQYF.

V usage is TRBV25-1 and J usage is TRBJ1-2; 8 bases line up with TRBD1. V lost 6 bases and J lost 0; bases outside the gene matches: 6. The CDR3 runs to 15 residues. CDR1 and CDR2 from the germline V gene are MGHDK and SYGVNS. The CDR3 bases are TGTGCCAGCAGAGGGAACAGGGGGGCTAACTATGGCTACACCTTC. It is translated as CASRGNRGANYGYTF.

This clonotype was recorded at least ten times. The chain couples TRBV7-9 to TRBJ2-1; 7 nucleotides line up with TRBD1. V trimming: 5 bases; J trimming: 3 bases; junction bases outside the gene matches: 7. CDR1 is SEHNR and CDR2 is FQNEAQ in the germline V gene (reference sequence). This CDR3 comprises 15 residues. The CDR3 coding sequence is TGTGCCAGCAGCCCCCCCGACAGGGACTACAATGAGCAGTTCTTC. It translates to CASSPPDRDYNEQFF.

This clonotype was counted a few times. For the CDR3, the DNA is TGTGCCAGCAGCTGGGACAGGGAACCCTACGAGCAGTACTTC. Translated: CASSWDREPYEQYF. The V gene is TRBV13, the J gene TRBJ2-7, with 9 bases identical to TRBD1. The CDR3 is 14 amino acids. V dropped 4 bases and J dropped 2; count of bases not matched to a gene: 3. Germline-derived CDR1 and CDR2 are PRHDT and FYEKMQ (reference sequence).

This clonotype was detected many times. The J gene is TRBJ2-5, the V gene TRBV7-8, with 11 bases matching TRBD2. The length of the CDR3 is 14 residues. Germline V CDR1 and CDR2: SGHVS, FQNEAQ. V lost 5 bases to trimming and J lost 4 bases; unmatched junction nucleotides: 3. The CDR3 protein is CASSRTSGLETQYF. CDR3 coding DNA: TGTGCCAGCAGCAGGACTAGCGGGTTAGAGACCCAGTACTTC.